A single sample is the source of the 5 T cell receptor beta chains below, sequenced in a study of cytomegalovirus exposure and HLA in healthy donors. Vbeta (60) and Jbeta (13) primers were used in the PCR. TCRdb's table, derived via immunoSEQ multiplex PCR, lists solely in-frame clones and lacks some. Counted here are some 120,000 clones, 55% to 75% occurring once; the ten biggest clones make up 1.6%. Sequenced: PBMCs. The receptors derive from a man younger than 45 in good health and CMV-seropositive.

The chain carries TRBV4-1 and TRBJ2-1; 9 positions match TRBD1. V was pared by 0 bases and J by 7 bases, with 10 bases of the junction left unmatched. The CDR3 covers 17 residues. The germline gives CDR1 MGHRA, CDR2 YSYEKL. This CDR3 is CASSQDVAGTGRNEQFF. In DNA, the CDR3 is TGCGCCAGCAGCCAAGATGTCGCAGGGACAGGGCGAAATGAGCAGTTCTTC.

This rearrangement joins TRBV5-1 to TRBJ1-2; tentatively, D is TRBD1 (6 bases). The CDR3 length is 15 residues. Trimming took 3 bases from V and 4 from J, leaving 16 bases between them. Germline V lookup: CDR1 SGHRS, CDR2 YFSETQ. DNA of the CDR3: TGCGCCAGCAGCTGGGGGACACCTGATATCTATGGCTACACCTTC. Amino acid sequence: CASSWGTPDIYGYTF.

This clone has just a few counts. The chain recombines TRBV5-1 with TRBJ1-4; 10 nucleotides align to TRBD1. Germline CDR1 and CDR2: SGHRS and YFSETQ. This CDR3 has 16 amino acids. The V segment lost 4 bases and the J segment 5 bases; nucleotides outside the gene matches: 8. The CDR3 reads CASSPAPGQGNEKLFF. DNA of the CDR3: TGCGCCAGCAGCCCTGCCCCGGGACAGGGGAATGAAAAACTGTTTTTT.

The chain recombines TRBV7-3 with TRBJ2-1, with 7 bases aligning to TRBD2. Per germline, CDR1 SGHTA and CDR2 FQGTGA. This CDR3 comprises 17 residues. After removal of 2 bases from V and 6 bases from J, the junction contained 13 bases not matched to a gene. The CDR3 region has the DNA TGTGCCAGCAGCTTACAGCCCCCTCTAGCGGCCCCCAATGAGCAGTTCTTC. Translated: CASSLQPPLAAPNEQFF.

This chain connects TRBV7-6 to TRBJ1-1, with TRBD1 as a possible D gene (6 bases). Germline CDR1 is SGHVS and CDR2 is FNYEAQ. The CDR3 length is 13 residues. V was pared by 4 bases and J by 11 bases, with 17 bases between. The CDR3 DNA sequence: TGTGCCAGCAGCTCCCAGGGGTTAGCCTCGGCTTTCTTT. Residues: CASSSQGLASAFF.